The entry that follows covers one TCR beta chain sequence. Sequencing was performed with immunoSEQ multiplex PCR; in TCRdb, only in-frame clones are kept and a portion is missing. The table records approximately 100,000 clones, more than 90% of them present only once. This sample is drawn from a study of T cell changes during pregnancy in multiple sclerosis. V was trimmed by 4 bases and J by 2 bases, leaving 9 bases between them. CDR1 and CDR2 (germline): LNHDA, SQIVND (reference sequence). CDR3 size: 13 residues. The source of this sequence is a female donor with multiple sclerosis, enrolled in a pregnancy study. The chain joins TRBV19 to TRBJ2-7; D perhaps matches TRBD1 (5 bases). The input for sequencing was peripheral blood, taken in the second trimester of pregnancy. The CDR3, as DNA: TGTGCCAGTAGTAATACAGGAACCTACGAGCAGTACTTC. Its protein product is CASSNTGTYEQYF.